The present TCR beta chain was sequenced within a study of read filtering for tumor transcriptome and immune sequencing. Study-level information: TCR-mapped reads were about 3.5 to 11 million with IR-seq versus roughly 80 to 1,300 with RNA-seq. General study findings and limits: Dropping single-read clonotypes raised IR-seq and RNA-seq shared-clonotype correlation.

In its sample, this clonotype was seen many times. No antigen is known for it. The CDR3 loop spans 15 amino acids. Between the trimmed V and J ends, which lost 0 bases and 0 bases, there was a span of 8 bases. CDR1 and CDR2 from the germline V gene are GTSNPN and SVGIG (reference sequence). From approximately 430 ng of RNA, a library with molecular barcoded alpha/delta and beta/gamma adaptors was made. TCRdb recomputed calls from the reads with MiXCR, one row per CDR3 protein. The sample lists fewer than 150,000 distinct CDR3 sequences, around 13% occurring once. The receptor was isolated from a donor aged 40 or older with multiple myeloma. V usage is TRBV30 and J usage is TRBJ2-2; D gene ambiguous. The specimen was a population of CD138-negative cells sorted from bone marrow. Here the CDR3 reads CAWSVLLPNTGELFF. CDR3 bases: TGTGCCTGGAGTGTTTTACTACCGAACACCGGGGAGCTGTTTTTT.